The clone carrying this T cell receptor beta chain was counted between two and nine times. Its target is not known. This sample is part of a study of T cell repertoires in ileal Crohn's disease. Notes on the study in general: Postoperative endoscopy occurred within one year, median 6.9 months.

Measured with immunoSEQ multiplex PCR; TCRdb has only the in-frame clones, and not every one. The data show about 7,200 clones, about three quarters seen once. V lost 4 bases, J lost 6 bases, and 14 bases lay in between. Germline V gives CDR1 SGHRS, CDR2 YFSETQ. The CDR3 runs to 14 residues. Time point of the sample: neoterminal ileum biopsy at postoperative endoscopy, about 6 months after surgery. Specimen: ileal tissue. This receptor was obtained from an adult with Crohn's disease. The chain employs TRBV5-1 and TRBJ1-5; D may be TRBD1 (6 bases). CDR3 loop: CASSHRGGAQPQHF. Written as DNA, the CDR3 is TGCGCCAGCAGCCACCGAGGGGGGGCTCAGCCCCAGCATTTT.